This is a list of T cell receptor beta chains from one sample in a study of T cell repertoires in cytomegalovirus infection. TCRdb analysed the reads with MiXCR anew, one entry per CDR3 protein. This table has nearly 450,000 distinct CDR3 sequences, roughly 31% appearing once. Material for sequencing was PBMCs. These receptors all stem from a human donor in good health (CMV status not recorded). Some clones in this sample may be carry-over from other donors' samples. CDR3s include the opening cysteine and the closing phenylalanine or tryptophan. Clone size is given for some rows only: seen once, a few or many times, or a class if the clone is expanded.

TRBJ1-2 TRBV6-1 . CASTPRGQGVVGYTF
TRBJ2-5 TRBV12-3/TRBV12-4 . CASSPLAGGAETQYF
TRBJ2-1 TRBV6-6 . CASSYSDRGYNEQFF
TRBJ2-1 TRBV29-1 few CSVSLGGAKVNEQFF
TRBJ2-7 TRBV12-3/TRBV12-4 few CASSQTLSYEQYF
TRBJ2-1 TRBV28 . CASSLPRASETYNEQFF
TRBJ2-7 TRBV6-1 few CASSEAKLSGAGSSYEQYF
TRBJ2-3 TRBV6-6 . CASSSRGAEADTQYF
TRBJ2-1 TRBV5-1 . CASSLGLAGPNNEQFF
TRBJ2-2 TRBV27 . CASSSWTATGELFF
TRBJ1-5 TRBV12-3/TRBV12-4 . CASSSGQGQPQHF
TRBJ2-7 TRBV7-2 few CASSFSGQRGQGGRYEQYF
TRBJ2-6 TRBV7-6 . CAHSGLGANVLTF
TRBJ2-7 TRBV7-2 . CASSSTPFSYEQYF
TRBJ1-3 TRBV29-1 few CSVALVSGNTIYF